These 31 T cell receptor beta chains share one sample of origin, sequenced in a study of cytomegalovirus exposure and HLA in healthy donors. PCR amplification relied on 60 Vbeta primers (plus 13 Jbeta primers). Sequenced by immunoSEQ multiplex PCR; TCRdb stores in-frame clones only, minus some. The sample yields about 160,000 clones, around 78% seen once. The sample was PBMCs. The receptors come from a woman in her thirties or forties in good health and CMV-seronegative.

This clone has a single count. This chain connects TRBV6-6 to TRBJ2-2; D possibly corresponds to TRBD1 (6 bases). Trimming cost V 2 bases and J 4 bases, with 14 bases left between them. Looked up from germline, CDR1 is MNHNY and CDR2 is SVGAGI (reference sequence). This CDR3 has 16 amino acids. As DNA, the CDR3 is TGTGCCAGCAGTTACATTCCAGGGGCCGGCACCGGGGAGCTGTTTTTT. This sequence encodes CASSYIPGAGTGELFF.

DNA for the CDR3: TGCGCCAGCAGCTTTAGACCGGGACAGGGGGACGGCTACACCTTC. Its translation is CASSFRPGQGDGYTF. The chain couples TRBV5-1 to TRBJ1-2, with TRBD1 matching over 11 bases. Losses at the gene ends were 2 bases for V and 8 bases for J; bases not matched to a gene: 8. Germline CDR1 reads SGHRS; CDR2 reads YFSETQ. There are 15 residues in the CDR3.

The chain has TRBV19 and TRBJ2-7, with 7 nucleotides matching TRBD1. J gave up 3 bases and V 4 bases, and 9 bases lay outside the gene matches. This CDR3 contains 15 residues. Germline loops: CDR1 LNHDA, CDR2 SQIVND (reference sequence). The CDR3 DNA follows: TGTGCCAGTAGTACGCCGGGACAGAGGTTCTACGAGCAGTACTTC. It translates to CASSTPGQRFYEQYF.

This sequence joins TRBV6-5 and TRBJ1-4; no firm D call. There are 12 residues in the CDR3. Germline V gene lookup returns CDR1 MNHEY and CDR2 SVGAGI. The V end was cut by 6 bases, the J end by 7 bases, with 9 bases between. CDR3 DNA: TGTGCCAGCAGCGTAGTCGGTGAAAAACTGTTTTTT. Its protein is CASSVVGEKLFF.

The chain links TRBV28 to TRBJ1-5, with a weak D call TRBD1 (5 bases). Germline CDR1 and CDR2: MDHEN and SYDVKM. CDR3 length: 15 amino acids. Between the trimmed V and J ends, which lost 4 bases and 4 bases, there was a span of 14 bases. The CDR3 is CASSSGDHRNQPQHF. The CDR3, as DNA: TGTGCCAGCAGTTCGGGGGATCACAGGAATCAGCCCCAGCATTTT. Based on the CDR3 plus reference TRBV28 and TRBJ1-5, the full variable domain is DVKVTQSSRYLVKRTGEKVFLECVQDMDHENMFWYRQDPGLGLRLIYFSYDVKMKEKGDIPEGYSVSREKKERFSLILESASTNQTSMYLCASSSGDHRNQPQHFGDGTRLSIL.

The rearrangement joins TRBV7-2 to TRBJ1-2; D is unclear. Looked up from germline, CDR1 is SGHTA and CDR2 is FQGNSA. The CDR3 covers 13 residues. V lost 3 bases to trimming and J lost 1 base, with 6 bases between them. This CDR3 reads CASSFLVNYGYTF. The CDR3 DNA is TGTGCCAGCAGCTTCCTTGTTAACTATGGCTACACCTTC.

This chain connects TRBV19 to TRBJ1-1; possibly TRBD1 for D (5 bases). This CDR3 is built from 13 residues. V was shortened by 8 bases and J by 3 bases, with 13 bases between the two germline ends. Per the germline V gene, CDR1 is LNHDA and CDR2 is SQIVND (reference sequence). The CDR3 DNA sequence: TGTGCCAGTTCCTCCCGACAGTACACTGAAGCTTTCTTT. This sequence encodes CASSSRQYTEAFF. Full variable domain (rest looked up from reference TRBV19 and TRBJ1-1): DGGITQSPKYLFRKEGQNVTLSCEQNLNHDAMYWYRQDPGQGLRLIYYSQIVNDFQKGDIAEGYSVSREKKESFPLTVTSAQKNPTAFYLCASSSRQYTEAFFGQGTRLTVV.

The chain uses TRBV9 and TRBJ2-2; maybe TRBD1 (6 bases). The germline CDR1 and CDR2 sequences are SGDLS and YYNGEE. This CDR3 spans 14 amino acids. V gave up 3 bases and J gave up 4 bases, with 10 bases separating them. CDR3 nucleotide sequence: TGTGCCAGCAGCGCAGGACAGCTCACCGGGGAGCTGTTTTTT. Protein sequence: CASSAGQLTGELFF. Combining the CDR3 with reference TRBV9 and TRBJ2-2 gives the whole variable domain DSGVTQTPKHLITATGQRVTLRCSPRSGDLSVYWYQQSLDQGLQFLIQYYNGEERAKGNILERFSAQQFPDLHSELNLSSLELGDSALYFCASSAGQLTGELFFGEGSRLTVL.

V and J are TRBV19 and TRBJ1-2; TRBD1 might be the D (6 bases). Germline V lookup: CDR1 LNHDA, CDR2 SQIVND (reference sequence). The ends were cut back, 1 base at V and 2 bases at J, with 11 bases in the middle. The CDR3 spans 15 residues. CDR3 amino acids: CASSIGYRVNYGYTF. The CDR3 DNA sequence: TGTGCCAGTAGTATAGGATACAGGGTCAACTATGGCTACACCTTC. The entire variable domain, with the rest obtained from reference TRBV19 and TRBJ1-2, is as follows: DGGITQSPKYLFRKEGQNVTLSCEQNLNHDAMYWYRQDPGQGLRLIYYSQIVNDFQKGDIAEGYSVSREKKESFPLTVTSAQKNPTAFYLCASSIGYRVNYGYTFGSGTRLTVV.

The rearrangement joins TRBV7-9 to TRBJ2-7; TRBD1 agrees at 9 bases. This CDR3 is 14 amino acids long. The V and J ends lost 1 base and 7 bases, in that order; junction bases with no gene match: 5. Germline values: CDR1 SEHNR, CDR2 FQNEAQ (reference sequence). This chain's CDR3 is CASSLGDRAREQYF. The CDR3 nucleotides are TGTGCCAGCAGCTTAGGGGACAGGGCGAGGGAGCAGTACTTC.

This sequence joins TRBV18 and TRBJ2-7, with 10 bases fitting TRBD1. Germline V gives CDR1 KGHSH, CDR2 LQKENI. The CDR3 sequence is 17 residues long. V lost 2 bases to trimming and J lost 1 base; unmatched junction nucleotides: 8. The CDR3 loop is CASSPMRGDRGSYEQYF. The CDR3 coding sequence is TGTGCCAGCTCACCAATGAGGGGGGACAGGGGTTCCTACGAGCAGTACTTC.

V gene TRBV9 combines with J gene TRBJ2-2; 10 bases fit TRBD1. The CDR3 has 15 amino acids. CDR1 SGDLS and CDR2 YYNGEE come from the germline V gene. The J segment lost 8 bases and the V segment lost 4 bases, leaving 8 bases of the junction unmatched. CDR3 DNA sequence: TGTGCCAGCAGCACGCGGACAGGGGGTCTTGGGGAGCTGTTTTTT. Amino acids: CASSTRTGGLGELFF.

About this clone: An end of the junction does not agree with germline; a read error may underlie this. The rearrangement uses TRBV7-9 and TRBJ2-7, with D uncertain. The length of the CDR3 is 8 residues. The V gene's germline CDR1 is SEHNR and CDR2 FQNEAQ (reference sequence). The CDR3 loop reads CSSSPWAF. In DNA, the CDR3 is TGTTCCAGCAGCCCGTGGGCGTTC. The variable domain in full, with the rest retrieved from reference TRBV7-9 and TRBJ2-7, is DTGVSQNPRHKITKRGQNVTFRCDPISEHNRLYWYRQTLGQGPEFLTYFQNEAQLEKSRLLSDRFSAERPKGSFSTLEIQRTEQGDSAMYLCSSSPWAFGPGTRLTVT.

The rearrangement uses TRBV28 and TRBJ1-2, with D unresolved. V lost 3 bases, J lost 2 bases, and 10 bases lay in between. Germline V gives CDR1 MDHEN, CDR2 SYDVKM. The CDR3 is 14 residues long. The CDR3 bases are TGTGCCAGCAGTTTGGGAGGTGCCAACTATGGCTACACCTTC. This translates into CASSLGGANYGYTF.

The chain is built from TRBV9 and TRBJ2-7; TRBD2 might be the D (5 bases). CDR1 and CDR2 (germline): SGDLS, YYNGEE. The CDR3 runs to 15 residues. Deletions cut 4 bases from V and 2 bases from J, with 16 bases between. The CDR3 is CASSPYKEVTYEQYF. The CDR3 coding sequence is TGTGCCAGCAGCCCTTACAAGGAGGTAACCTACGAGCAGTACTTC.

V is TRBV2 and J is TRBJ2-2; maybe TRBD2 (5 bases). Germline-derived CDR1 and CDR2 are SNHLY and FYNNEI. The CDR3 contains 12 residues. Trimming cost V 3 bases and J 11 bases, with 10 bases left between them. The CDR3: CASSEQDSELFF. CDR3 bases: TGTGCCAGCAGTGAGCAGGACTCCGAGCTGTTTTTT. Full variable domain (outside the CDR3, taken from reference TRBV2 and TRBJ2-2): EPEVTQTPSHQVTQMGQEVILRCVPISNHLYFYWYRQILGQKVEFLVSFYNNEISEKSEIFDDQFSVERPDGSNFTLKIRSTKLEDSAMYFCASSEQDSELFFGEGSRLTVL.

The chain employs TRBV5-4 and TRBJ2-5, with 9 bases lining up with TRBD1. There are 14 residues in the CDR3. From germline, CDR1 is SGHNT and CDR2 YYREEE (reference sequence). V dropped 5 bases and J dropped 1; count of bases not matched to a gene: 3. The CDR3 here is CASRWGQGQETQYF. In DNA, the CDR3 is TGTGCCAGCAGATGGGGACAGGGCCAAGAGACCCAGTACTTC.

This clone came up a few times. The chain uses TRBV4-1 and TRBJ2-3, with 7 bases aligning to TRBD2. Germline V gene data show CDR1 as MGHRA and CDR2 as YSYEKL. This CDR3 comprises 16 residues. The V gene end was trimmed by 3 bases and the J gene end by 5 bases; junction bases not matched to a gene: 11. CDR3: CASSHIPRGKGDTQYF. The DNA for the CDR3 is TGCGCCAGCAGCCATATCCCGCGGGGGAAGGGAGATACGCAGTATTTT.

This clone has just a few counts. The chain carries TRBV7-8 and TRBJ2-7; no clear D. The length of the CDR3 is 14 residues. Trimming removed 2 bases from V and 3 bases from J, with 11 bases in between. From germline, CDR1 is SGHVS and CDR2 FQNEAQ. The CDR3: CASSLIGGDYEQYF. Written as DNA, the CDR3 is TGTGCCAGCAGCTTAATTGGCGGAGACTACGAGCAGTACTTC.

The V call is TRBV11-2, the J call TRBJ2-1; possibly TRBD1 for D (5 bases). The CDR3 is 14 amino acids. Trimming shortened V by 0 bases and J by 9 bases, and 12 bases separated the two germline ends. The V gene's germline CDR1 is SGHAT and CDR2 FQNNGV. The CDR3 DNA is TGTGCCAGCAGCTTAGACGCAGGGTATAGTGAGCAGTTCTTC. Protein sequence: CASSLDAGYSEQFF. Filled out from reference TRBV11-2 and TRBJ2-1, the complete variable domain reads EAGVAQSPRYKIIEKRQSVAFWCNPISGHATLYWYQQILGQGPKLLIQFQNNGVVDDSQLPKDRFSAERLKGVDSTLKIQPAKLEDSAVYLCASSLDAGYSEQFFGPGTRLTVL.

The CDR3 protein is CASSEQGGYTEAFF. The DNA of the CDR3 is TGTGCCAGCAGTGAGCAGGGGGGTTACACTGAAGCTTTCTTT. The rearrangement joins TRBV6-1 to TRBJ1-1; 7 bases fit TRBD1. CDR1 and CDR2 from the germline V gene are MNHNS and SASEGT. With V trimmed by 3 bases and J by 3 bases, 4 bases remained unmatched. There are 14 residues in the CDR3.

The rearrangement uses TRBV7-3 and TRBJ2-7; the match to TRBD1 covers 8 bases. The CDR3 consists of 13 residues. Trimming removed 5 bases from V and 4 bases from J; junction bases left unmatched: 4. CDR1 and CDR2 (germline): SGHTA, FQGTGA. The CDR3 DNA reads TGTGCCAGCAGCCGACAGGGGTGGTACGAGCAGTACTTC. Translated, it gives CASSRQGWYEQYF.

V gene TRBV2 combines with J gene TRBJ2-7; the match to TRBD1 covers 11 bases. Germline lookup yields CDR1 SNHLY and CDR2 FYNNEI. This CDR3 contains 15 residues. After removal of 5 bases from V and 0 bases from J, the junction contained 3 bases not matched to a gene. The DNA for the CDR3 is TGTGCCAGCAGTCCTGGACAGGGGGCCTCCTACGAGCAGTACTTC. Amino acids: CASSPGQGASYEQYF.

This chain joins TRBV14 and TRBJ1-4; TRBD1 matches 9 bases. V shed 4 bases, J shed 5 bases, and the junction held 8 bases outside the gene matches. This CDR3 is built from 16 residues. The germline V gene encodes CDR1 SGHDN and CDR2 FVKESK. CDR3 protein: CASSRGRTGVNEKLFF. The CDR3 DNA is TGTGCCAGCAGCCGAGGACGGACAGGGGTAAATGAAAAACTGTTTTTT.

Written as DNA, the CDR3 is TGTGCCAGCCTGACAGGGCGCACCGGGGAGCTGTTTTTT. Residues: CASLTGRTGELFF. The rearrangement links TRBV2 to TRBJ2-2; 7 bases match TRBD1. The germline V gene encodes CDR1 SNHLY and CDR2 FYNNEI. This CDR3 spans 13 amino acids. V lost 8 bases and J lost 4; bases outside the gene matches: 4. Full variable domain (remainder filled in from reference TRBV2 and TRBJ2-2): EPEVTQTPSHQVTQMGQEVILRCVPISNHLYFYWYRQILGQKVEFLVSFYNNEISEKSEIFDDQFSVERPDGSNFTLKIRSTKLEDSAMYFCASLTGRTGELFFGEGSRLTVL.

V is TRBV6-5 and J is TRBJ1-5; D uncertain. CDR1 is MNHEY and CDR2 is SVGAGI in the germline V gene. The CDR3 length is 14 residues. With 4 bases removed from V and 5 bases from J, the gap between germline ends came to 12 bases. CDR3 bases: TGTGCCAGCAGTTCACTGGGCGGGTATCAGCCCCAGCATTTT. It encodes CASSSLGGYQPQHF.

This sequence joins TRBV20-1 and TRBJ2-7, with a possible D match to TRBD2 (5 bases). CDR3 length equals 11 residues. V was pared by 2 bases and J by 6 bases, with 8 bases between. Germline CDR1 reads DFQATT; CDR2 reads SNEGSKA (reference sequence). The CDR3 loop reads CSARWGVEQYF. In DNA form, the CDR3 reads TGCAGTGCTAGATGGGGAGTCGAGCAGTACTTC.

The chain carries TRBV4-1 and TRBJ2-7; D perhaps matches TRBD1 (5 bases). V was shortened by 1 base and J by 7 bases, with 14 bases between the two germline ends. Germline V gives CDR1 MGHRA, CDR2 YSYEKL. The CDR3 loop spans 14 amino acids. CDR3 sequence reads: CASSQGTRATEQYF. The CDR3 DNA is TGCGCCAGCAGCCAAGGAACCAGGGCCACGGAGCAGTACTTC.

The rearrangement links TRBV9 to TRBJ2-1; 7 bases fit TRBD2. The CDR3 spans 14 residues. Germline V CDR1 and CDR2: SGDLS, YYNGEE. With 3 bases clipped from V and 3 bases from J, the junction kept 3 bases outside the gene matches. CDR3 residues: CASSDGTIYNEQFF. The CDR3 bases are TGTGCCAGCAGCGACGGGACTATCTACAATGAGCAGTTCTTC.

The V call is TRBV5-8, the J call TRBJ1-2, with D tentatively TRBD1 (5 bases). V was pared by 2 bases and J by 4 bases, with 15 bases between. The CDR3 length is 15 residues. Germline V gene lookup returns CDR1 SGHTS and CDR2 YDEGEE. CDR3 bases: TGTGCCAGCAGCTTACTCCCAGGACAAATCTATGGCTACACCTTC. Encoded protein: CASSLLPGQIYGYTF.

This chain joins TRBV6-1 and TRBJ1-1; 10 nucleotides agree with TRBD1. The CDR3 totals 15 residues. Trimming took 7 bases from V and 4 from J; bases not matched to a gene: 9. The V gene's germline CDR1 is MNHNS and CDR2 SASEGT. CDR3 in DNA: TGTGCCAGCACCGACTCCTGGACAGGGGGCACTGAAGCTTTCTTT. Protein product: CASTDSWTGGTEAFF.